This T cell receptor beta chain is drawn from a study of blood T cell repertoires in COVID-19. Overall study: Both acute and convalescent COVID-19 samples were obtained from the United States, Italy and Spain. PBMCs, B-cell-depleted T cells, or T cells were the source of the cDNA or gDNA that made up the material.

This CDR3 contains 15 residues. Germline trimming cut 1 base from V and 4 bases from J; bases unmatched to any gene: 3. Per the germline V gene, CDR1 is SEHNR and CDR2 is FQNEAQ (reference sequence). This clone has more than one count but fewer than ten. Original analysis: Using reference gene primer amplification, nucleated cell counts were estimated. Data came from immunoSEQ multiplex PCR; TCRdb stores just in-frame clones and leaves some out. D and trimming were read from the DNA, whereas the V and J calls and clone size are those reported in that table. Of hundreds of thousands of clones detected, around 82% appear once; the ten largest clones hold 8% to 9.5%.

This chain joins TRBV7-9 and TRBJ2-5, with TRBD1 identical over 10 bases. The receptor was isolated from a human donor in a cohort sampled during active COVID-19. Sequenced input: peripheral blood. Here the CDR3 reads CASSLGDRGRETQYF. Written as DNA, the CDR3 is TGTGCCAGCAGCTTAGGGGACAGGGGCAGAGAGACCCAGTACTTC.